The 20 T cell receptor beta chains listed next were all sequenced from one sample in a study of blood T cell repertoires in COVID-19. TCRdb's copy holds only in-frame clones and misses some; the assay was immunoSEQ multiplex PCR. The sample lists around 100,000 clones, more than 75% seen once, with approximately 10% in the top ten. The source material was peripheral blood. Receptor source: a woman aged 25 to 39 with acute or convalescent COVID-19.

This chain links TRBV18 with TRBJ2-7; a possible D gene is TRBD1 (6 bases). V was cut by 6 bases and J by 3 bases, with 24 bases left in between. CDR3 length: 17 amino acids. Germline V gene sequence: CDR1 KGHSH, CDR2 LQKENI. CDR3 coding DNA: TGTGCCAGCTCGAGCCCGCCATTGACAGGCGTGATCTACGAGCAGTACTTC. Residues: CASSSPPLTGVIYEQYF.

This chain connects TRBV27 to TRBJ2-7; D may be TRBD1 (8 bases). Germline V lookup: CDR1 MNHEY, CDR2 SMNVEV (reference sequence). Trimming removed 6 bases from V and 1 base from J, with 22 bases in between. This CDR3 is built from 17 residues. The CDR3 nucleotides are TGTGCCAGCAGCACCCCGGGAGGACAGGGTATATCCTACGAGCAGTACTTC. Translating it yields CASSTPGGQGISYEQYF.

The chain employs TRBV10-3 and TRBJ1-1; the match to TRBD1 covers 8 bases. The germline V gene has CDR1 ENHRY and CDR2 SYGVKD. The CDR3 is made up of 18 amino acids. V was pared by 0 bases and J by 0 bases, with 9 bases of the junction left unmatched. CDR3 sequence: CAISESGSRTGMNTEAFF. In nucleotides, the CDR3 is TGTGCCATCAGTGAGTCAGGTTCCCGGACAGGGATGAACACTGAAGCTTTCTTT.

This chain uses TRBV30 with TRBJ2-1, with TRBD1 matching 9 bases. The CDR3 is made up of 15 amino acids. With V trimmed by 5 bases and J by 4 bases, 9 bases remained unmatched. The germline CDR1 and CDR2 sequences are GTSNPN and SVGIG (reference sequence). The CDR3 region has the DNA TGTGCCTGGGAGTCTGCTGGGACAGGGTACAATGAGCAGTTCTTC. Translation gives CAWESAGTGYNEQFF.

This chain connects TRBV5-6 to TRBJ1-5; TRBD1 aligns across 9 bases. From germline, CDR1 is SGHDT and CDR2 YYEEEE. The CDR3 is made up of 16 amino acids. The junction had 6 bases not matched to a gene; V was cut back by 1 base and J by 4 bases. The CDR3 sequence is CASSLQPGQGNQPQHF. CDR3 nucleotides: TGTGCCAGCAGCTTGCAACCGGGACAGGGAAATCAGCCCCAGCATTTT.

Here the CDR3 reads CASSPGAEYQGYTF. CDR3 nucleotide sequence: TGTGCCAGCAGCCCTGGGGCAGAATACCAAGGCTACACCTTC. The chain couples TRBV7-9 to TRBJ1-2; a possible D gene is TRBD1 (5 bases). V lost 5 bases and J lost 8, with 18 bases in between. The length of the CDR3 is 14 residues. Per the germline V gene, CDR1 is SEHNR and CDR2 is FQNEAQ (reference sequence).

This clone was recorded a few times. The V and J genes are TRBV2 and TRBJ1-5; tentative D call: TRBD1 (5 bases). This CDR3 region has 13 residues. Between the trimmed V and J ends, which lost 6 bases and 4 bases, there was a span of 10 bases. Germline V gene sequence: CDR1 SNHLY, CDR2 FYNNEI. Written as DNA, the CDR3 is TGTGCCAGCAGAGGACAAGAAAATCAGCCCCAGCATTTT. It is translated as CASRGQENQPQHF.

The chain uses TRBV7-3 and TRBJ1-6; 7 bases are a match to TRBD1. CDR1 is SGHTA and CDR2 is FQGTGA in the germline V gene. The ends lost 2 bases at V and 7 bases at J; junction bases unmatched: 8. This CDR3 contains 16 residues. The CDR3 loop reads CASSLYAGGLNSPLHF. In DNA, the CDR3 is TGTGCCAGCAGCTTATACGCAGGGGGGTTGAATTCACCCCTCCACTTT.

This rearrangement joins TRBV5-8 to TRBJ2-1; tentatively, D is TRBD2 (6 bases). Germline loops: CDR1 SGHTS, CDR2 YDEGEE. The CDR3 is 15 amino acids. V shed 6 bases and J shed 9 bases, with 22 bases lying between them. As DNA, the CDR3 is TGTGCCAGCACGACCCGGGACTCGGTCCCTATTGAGCAGTTCTTC. Translation: CASTTRDSVPIEQFF.

The chain joins TRBV9 to TRBJ2-1; no definite D call. Germline V gene data show CDR1 as SGDLS and CDR2 as YYNGEE. The V end was cut by 0 bases, the J end by 0 bases, with 4 bases between. This CDR3 contains 14 residues. The CDR3 region is CASSVGASYNEQFF. In nucleotides, the CDR3 is TGTGCCAGCAGCGTAGGGGCCTCCTACAATGAGCAGTTCTTC.

The J gene is TRBJ1-2, the V gene TRBV27; 7 nucleotides agree with TRBD1. The J segment lost 8 bases and the V segment lost 6 bases, leaving 15 bases of the junction unmatched. The CDR3 totals 15 residues. Germline V CDR1 and CDR2: MNHEY, SMNVEV (reference sequence). DNA for the CDR3: TGTGCCAGCAGCCGGCTGACAGGGAGGAGCGGGGGCTACACCTTC. As protein: CASSRLTGRSGGYTF.

Only one count was recorded for this clone. The chain couples TRBV13 to TRBJ2-7; no clear D gene. The CDR3 sequence is 12 residues long. CDR1 is PRHDT and CDR2 is FYEKMQ in the germline V gene (reference sequence). Trimming took 4 bases from V and 6 from J, leaving 10 bases between them. The CDR3, as DNA: TGTGCCAGCAGCTCCAGGTTTTCCGAGCAGTACTTC. It specifies CASSSRFSEQYF.

The chain couples TRBV7-3 to TRBJ2-6; TRBD1 matches at 10 bases. This CDR3 is built from 17 residues. Germline assignment: CDR1 SGHTA and CDR2 FQGTGA. Unmatched junction bases numbered 6, after V lost 5 bases and J lost 2 bases. In DNA, the CDR3 is TGTGCCAGCAGCATACCGACAGGGGGCACTGGGGCCAACGTCCTGACTTTC. This gives the protein CASSIPTGGTGANVLTF.

For the CDR3, the DNA is TGTGCCTGGAATTCGAGGGTCTCCACCGGGGAGCTGTTTTTT. This gives the protein CAWNSRVSTGELFF. The chain links TRBV30 to TRBJ2-2, with D perhaps TRBD2 (5 bases). V lost 4 bases to trimming and J lost 4 bases, with 13 bases between them. The CDR3 is 14 amino acids. CDR1 and CDR2 from the germline V gene are GTSNPN and SVGIG (reference sequence).

V gene TRBV4-1 combines with J gene TRBJ2-6; 8 bases map to TRBD1. V trimming: 4 bases; J trimming: 6 bases; junction bases outside the gene matches: 11. This CDR3 is 17 amino acids long. Germline V lookup: CDR1 MGHRA, CDR2 YSYEKL. CDR3 loop: CASSPPFRGREANVLTF. The CDR3 DNA sequence: TGCGCCAGCAGCCCTCCGTTCAGGGGGCGCGAGGCCAACGTCCTGACTTTC.

V is TRBV7-9 and J is TRBJ2-7; D perhaps matches TRBD1 (5 bases). The V gene lost 1 base and the J gene lost 1 base, with 8 bases spanning the gap. Germline V gene lookup returns CDR1 SEHNR and CDR2 FQNEAQ (reference sequence). This CDR3 contains 14 residues. The CDR3 coding sequence is TGTGCCAGCAGCTTAGTGGGGCTTTCCTACGAGCAGTACTTC. Translating it yields CASSLVGLSYEQYF.

This chain joins TRBV28 and TRBJ2-3; D perhaps matches TRBD1 (6 bases). The CDR3 has 14 amino acids. V shed 1 base and J shed 7 bases, with 12 bases lying between them. Germline-derived CDR1 and CDR2 are MDHEN and SYDVKM. In DNA, the CDR3 is TGTGCCAGCAGTTTATCGGCAGGGGTATATACGCAGTATTTT. Translated: CASSLSAGVYTQYF. Based on the CDR3 plus reference TRBV28 and TRBJ2-3, the full variable domain is DVKVTQSSRYLVKRTGEKVFLECVQDMDHENMFWYRQDPGLGLRLIYFSYDVKMKEKGDIPEGYSVSREKKERFSLILESASTNQTSMYLCASSLSAGVYTQYFGPGTRLTVL.

CDR3 DNA: TGTGCCAGCAGCCCATCAGGGGCCAATCAGCCCCAGCATTTT. Amino acid sequence: CASSPSGANQPQHF. V usage is TRBV5-6 and J usage is TRBJ1-5, with D possibly TRBD1 on 6 matching bases. Germline CDR1 reads SGHDT; CDR2 reads YYEEEE. CDR3 length: 14 amino acids. V lost 4 bases, J lost 3 bases, and 11 bases lay in between.

The chain has TRBV6-6 and TRBJ1-4, with 7 bases aligning to TRBD1. V shed 6 bases and J 3 bases; nucleotides not matched to a gene: 7. This CDR3 has 15 residues. Germline CDR1 and CDR2: MNHNY and SVGAGI (reference sequence). CDR3 coding DNA: TGTGCCAGCAGATCCAAGACAGGGCCTAATGAAAAACTGTTTTTT. This sequence encodes CASRSKTGPNEKLFF.

The chain couples TRBV9 to TRBJ2-7; 9 bases align to TRBD1. The CDR3 is 15 amino acids. Germline values: CDR1 SGDLS, CDR2 YYNGEE. The V segment lost 4 bases and the J segment 3 bases; nucleotides outside the gene matches: 8. In nucleotides, the CDR3 is TGTGCCAGCAGCCAAATGCCGGGACAGGGCTACGAGCAGTACTTC. Encoded protein: CASSQMPGQGYEQYF.